What follows is one T cell receptor (beta chain) and its context. A much bigger clone sits one base away, suggesting this may be a read error. These data are taken from a study of identical twins. TCRdb reanalysed the 5' RACE reads using MiXCR and keeps one entry per CDR3 protein. Among more than 1.5 million distinct CDR3 sequences listed, about 32% were seen once. After removal of 3 bases from V and 13 bases from J, the junction contained 11 bases not matched to a gene. The germline gives CDR1 DFQATT, CDR2 SNEGSKA (reference sequence). The CDR3 loop spans 14 amino acids. This TCR was sampled from a newborn girl in good health. The chain employs TRBV20-1 and TRBJ2-1; 11 bases are a match to TRBD2. Sequenced: cord blood. CDR3 amino acids: CSARTSGTPETQFF. The CDR3 DNA reads TGCAGTGCTAGGACTAGCGGGACCCCAGAAACCCAGTTCTTC.